What follows are 22 T cell receptor beta chains derived from one specimen sequenced in a study of T-cell memory formation after mild COVID-19. TCRdb redid the calling of the 5' RACE reads with MiXCR, one entry per CDR3 protein. Of approximately 350,000 distinct CDR3 sequences in the sample, over 10% were seen once. Sequencing was performed on PBMCs or a T cell subset sorted from them (not recorded which). The receptors here all came from a man younger than 35 who had mild COVID-19 (a few samples of this study predate the infection). Cell type and time point are not known.

CDR3 DNA: TGTGCCAGCAGCACCGCGGGGTCCTACGAGCAGTACGTC. Protein: CASSTAGSYEQYV. This rearrangement joins TRBV7-2 to TRBJ2-7; D possibly corresponds to TRBD2 (6 bases). Germline CDR1 SGHTA, CDR2 FQGNSA. Trimming cost V 5 bases and J 1 base, with 9 bases left between them. The CDR3 spans 13 residues.

This rearrangement joins TRBV7-9 to TRBJ1-2, with a possible D match to TRBD1 (5 bases). Trimming pared 7 bases from V and 1 base from J, leaving 10 bases between. Germline V CDR1 and CDR2: SEHNR, FQNEAQ (reference sequence). CDR3 length: 13 amino acids. The CDR3 loop reads CASTWGSNYGYTF. As DNA, the CDR3 is TGTGCCAGCACCTGGGGGAGTAACTATGGCTACACCTTC.

Many counts were recorded for this clonotype. V usage is TRBV20-1 and J usage is TRBJ2-7, with D perhaps TRBD2 (5 bases). CDR3 length: 12 residues. CDR1 and CDR2 from the germline V gene are DFQATT and SNEGSKA (reference sequence). V lost 5 bases, J lost 1 base, and 9 bases lay in between. The CDR3 is CSAYRDSYEQYV. DNA for the CDR3: TGCAGTGCTTATCGGGATTCCTACGAGCAGTACGTC.

This clonotype was recorded at least ten times. The J gene is TRBJ1-1, the V gene TRBV7-2, with 8 positions matching TRBD1. J was trimmed by 3 bases and V by 5 bases; bases with no gene match: 11. Germline assignment: CDR1 SGHTA and CDR2 FQGNSA. CDR3 size: 16 residues. The CDR3 DNA is TGTGCCAGCAGCCTCGGACAGGGCCGAAGACACACTGAAGCTTTCTTT. Translation: CASSLGQGRRHTEAFF.

This clonotype was observed a few times. The genes are TRBV15 and TRBJ2-5; no reliable D call. Per the germline V gene, CDR1 is LNHNV and CDR2 is YYDKDF (reference sequence). The V and J ends lost 0 bases and 4 bases respectively, with 9 bases between them. The CDR3 consists of 14 residues. The CDR3 DNA follows: TGTGCCACCAGCAGAGATGGGTCGGGAGAGACCCAGTACTTC. Amino acid sequence: CATSRDGSGETQYF.

This clonotype was seen more than once but under ten times. The chain has TRBV20-1 and TRBJ2-5, with 12 bases identical to TRBD2. The junction had 5 bases not matched to a gene; V was cut back by 0 bases and J by 3 bases. The CDR3 loop spans 16 amino acids. CDR1 is DFQATT, CDR2 SNEGSKA, per germline (reference sequence). The CDR3 here is CSARDRLAGAEETQYF. The DNA of the CDR3 is TGCAGTGCTAGAGATCGACTAGCGGGGGCCGAAGAGACCCAGTACTTC.

The chain has TRBV7-9 and TRBJ2-3, with D maybe TRBD2 (5 bases). The CDR3 has 14 amino acids. Germline CDR1 SEHNR, CDR2 FQNEAQ (reference sequence). Trimming pared 5 bases from V and 5 bases from J, leaving 14 bases between. CDR3 region: CASSRSGGLDTQYF. CDR3 in DNA: TGTGCCAGCAGCCGGTCGGGCGGGCTAGATACGCAGTATTTT.

This clonotype was detected only a few times. The chain couples TRBV29-1 to TRBJ1-6; 8 nucleotides align to TRBD1. The CDR3 runs 15 residues. V lost 3 bases and J lost 7; bases outside the gene matches: 8. Germline V lookup: CDR1 SQVTM, CDR2 ANQGSEA. The CDR3, as DNA: TGCAGCGTTGATGACGGACAGGGAGGAAATTCACCCCTCCACTTT. It codes for CSVDDGQGGNSPLHF.

This clonotype occurred a few times. V is TRBV5-1 and J is TRBJ2-5; a weak D match, TRBD2 (5 bases). V lost 4 bases and J lost 8, with 12 bases in between. Germline CDR1 is SGHRS and CDR2 is YFSETQ. The CDR3 runs to 12 residues. The chain's CDR3 is CASSRRDGTQYF. CDR3 bases: TGCGCCAGCAGCCGCCGGGATGGCACCCAGTACTTC. The full variable domain, its missing parts supplied by reference TRBV5-1 and TRBJ2-5, is KAGVTQTPRYLIKTRGQQVTLSCSPISGHRSVSWYQQTPGQGLQFLFEYFSETQRNKGNFPGRFSGRQFSNSRSEMNVSTLELGDSALYLCASSRRDGTQYFGPGTRLLVL.

In this sample, this clonotype turned up a few times. The rearrangement links TRBV6-2 or TRBV6-3 to TRBJ1-5; D is uncertain. The V gene's germline CDR1 is MNHEY and CDR2 SVGEGT. Trimming shortened V by 5 bases and J by 6 bases, and 11 bases separated the two germline ends. This CDR3 has 13 residues. The CDR3 loop is CASSRILGQPQHF. CDR3 sequence (DNA): TGTGCCAGCAGTCGGATCCTCGGTCAGCCCCAGCATTTT.

This clonotype was seen only a few times. CDR3: CASCSQRGQETQYF. As DNA, the CDR3 is TGTGCCTCCTGTTCCCAGCGGGGCCAAGAGACCCAGTACTTC. The chain carries TRBV7-2 and TRBJ2-5; 7 bases match TRBD2. V lost 11 bases and J lost 1; bases outside the gene matches: 10. The CDR3 has 14 amino acids. The germline CDR1 and CDR2 sequences are SGHTA and FQGNSA.

This clonotype appeared a few times. CDR3 loop: CASRGVGITEAFF. The CDR3 nucleotides read TGTGCCAGCCGGGGCGTGGGAATCACTGAAGCTTTCTTT. V is TRBV13 and J is TRBJ1-1, with D perhaps TRBD1 (5 bases). Between the trimmed V and J ends, which lost 8 bases and 4 bases, there was a span of 14 bases. CDR3 length: 13 amino acids. Germline loops: CDR1 PRHDT, CDR2 FYEKMQ (reference sequence).

J is TRBJ2-5 and V is TRBV6-5; 12 bases agree with TRBD2. The CDR3 spans 18 residues. The J segment lost 5 bases and the V segment lost 6 bases, leaving 16 bases of the junction unmatched. Germline assignment: CDR1 MNHEY and CDR2 SVGAGI. CDR3 DNA sequence: TGTGCCAGCAGCCCTCTAGCGGGGGGGCCCCCGGGCCTGGAGACCCAGTACTTC. Amino acids: CASSPLAGGPPGLETQYF.

This clonotype was counted at least ten times. This chain uses TRBV5-1 with TRBJ1-3; D gene unclear. V shed 4 bases and J shed 5 bases, with 7 bases lying between them. CDR1 SGHRS and CDR2 YFSETQ come from the germline V gene. The CDR3 loop spans 12 amino acids. The CDR3 DNA is TGCGCCAGCAGCATGGGAAGAAACACCATATATTTT. This encodes CASSMGRNTIYF.

The chain combines TRBV19 with TRBJ1-6; D gene uncertain. V shed 3 bases and J shed 6 bases, with 12 bases lying between them. In germline, CDR1 is LNHDA, CDR2 SQIVND (reference sequence). The CDR3 runs 15 residues. As DNA, the CDR3 is TGTGCCAGTAGTATTAAAGGGATTGCTAATTCACCCCTCCACTTT. Protein product: CASSIKGIANSPLHF.

In its sample, this clonotype was seen a few times. V is TRBV6-4 and J is TRBJ2-7; D is ambiguous. V lost 2 bases and J 2 bases, leaving 19 bases between the germline ends. The CDR3 totals 17 residues. The V gene's germline CDR1 is MRHNA and CDR2 SNTAGT. The CDR3, as DNA: TGTGCCAGCAGTGACCCCCCCTGGGCCAGTCCCCCCTACGAGCAGTACGTC. Translation gives CASSDPPWASPPYEQYV.

Worth noting for this clonotype: Relative to the germline gene, one junction end is altered; a read error may explain this. V usage is TRBV7-7 and J usage is TRBJ2-2, with D perhaps given as TRBD1 or TRBD2 (6 bases each). The CDR3 totals 16 residues. Germline V lookup: CDR1 SSHAT, CDR2 FNYEAQ (reference sequence). CDR3 region: CASSLEGGSNTGELFF. The CDR3, as DNA: TGTGCTAGCAGCTTAGAGGGGGGCTCGAACACCGGGGAGCTGTTTTTT. The complete variable domain, with remaining parts taken from reference TRBV7-7 and TRBJ2-2, reads GAGVSQSPRYKVTKRGQDVTLRCDPISSHATLYWYQQALGQGPEFLTYFNYEAQPDKSGLPSDRFSAERPEGSISTLTIQRTEQRDSAMYRCASSLEGGSNTGELFFGEGSRLTVL.

J is TRBJ2-5 and V is TRBV9; tentatively, D is TRBD2 (6 bases). The length of the CDR3 is 14 residues. V lost 4 bases, J lost 5 bases, and 15 bases lay in between. The germline CDR1 and CDR2 sequences are SGDLS and YYNGEE. The CDR3 coding sequence is TGTGCCAGCAGCCTCAACGGGGGAACGGAGACCCAGTACTTC. It specifies CASSLNGGTETQYF.

This rearrangement joins TRBV6-5 to TRBJ1-1; D is unresolved. The CDR3 spans 15 residues. Per germline, CDR1 MNHEY and CDR2 SVGAGI. V was trimmed by 0 bases and J by 5 bases, leaving 13 bases between them. The CDR3 loop reads CASSYSFSRGTEAFF. For the CDR3, the DNA is TGTGCCAGCAGTTACTCATTTAGCCGGGGAACTGAAGCTTTCTTT.

This clonotype was counted a few times. The chain joins TRBV20-1 to TRBJ1-5, with D hard to call. The CDR3 length is 14 residues. CDR1 is DFQATT, CDR2 SNEGSKA, per germline (reference sequence). V was cut by 4 bases and J by 16 bases, with 26 bases left in between. The CDR3 loop is CSATARGLLATTHF. The CDR3 DNA reads as TGCAGTGCTACCGCTAGAGGATTACTAGCGACAACCCATTTT.

This chain connects TRBV5-1 to TRBJ2-1, with D perhaps matching TRBD2 (6 bases). The CDR3 spans 14 residues. Germline-derived CDR1 and CDR2 are SGHRS and YFSETQ. V dropped 6 bases and J dropped 7 bases, with 17 bases sitting between them. The CDR3 spells CASTSAGAGNEQFF. The CDR3 DNA sequence: TGCGCCAGCACCAGCGCCGGGGCGGGGAATGAGCAGTTCTTC.

This clonotype was observed at least ten times. The rearrangement uses TRBV24-1 and TRBJ2-1; D remains ambiguous. In germline, CDR1 is KGHDR, CDR2 SFDVKD. The CDR3 length is 13 residues. V lost 6 bases and J 8 bases, leaving 13 bases between the germline ends. In DNA form, the CDR3 reads TGTGCCACCAGTCGCTCCGGGTTCGATGAGCAGTTCTTC. It yields the protein CATSRSGFDEQFF.